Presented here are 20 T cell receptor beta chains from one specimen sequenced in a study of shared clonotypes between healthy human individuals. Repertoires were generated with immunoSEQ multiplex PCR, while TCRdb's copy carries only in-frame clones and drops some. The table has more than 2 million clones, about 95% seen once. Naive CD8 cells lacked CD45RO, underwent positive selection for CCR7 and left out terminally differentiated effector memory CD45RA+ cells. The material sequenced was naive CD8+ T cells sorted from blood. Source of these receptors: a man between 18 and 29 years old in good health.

CDR3 residues: CASSYTTGSTDTQYF. The CDR3 region has the DNA TGTGCCAGCAGTTATACCACAGGGAGCACAGATACGCAGTATTTT. The chain joins TRBV6-5 to TRBJ2-3; D perhaps matches TRBD1 (6 bases). Germline V CDR1 and CDR2: MNHEY, SVGAGI. The V end was cut by 3 bases, the J end by 0 bases, with 10 bases between. The CDR3 is 15 residues long.

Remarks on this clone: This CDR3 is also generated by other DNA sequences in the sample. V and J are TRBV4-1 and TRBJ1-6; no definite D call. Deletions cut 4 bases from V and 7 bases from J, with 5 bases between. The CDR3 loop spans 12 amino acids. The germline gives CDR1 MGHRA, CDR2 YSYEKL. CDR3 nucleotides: TGCGCCAGCAGCCTCTCAAATTCACCCCTCCACTTT. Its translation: CASSLSNSPLHF.

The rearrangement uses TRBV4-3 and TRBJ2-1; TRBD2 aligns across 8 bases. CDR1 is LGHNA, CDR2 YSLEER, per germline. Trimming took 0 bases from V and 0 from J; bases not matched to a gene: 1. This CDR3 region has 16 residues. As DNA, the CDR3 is TGCGCCAGCAGCCAAGAAGGGACTAGCTCCTACAATGAGCAGTTCTTC. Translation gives CASSQEGTSSYNEQFF.

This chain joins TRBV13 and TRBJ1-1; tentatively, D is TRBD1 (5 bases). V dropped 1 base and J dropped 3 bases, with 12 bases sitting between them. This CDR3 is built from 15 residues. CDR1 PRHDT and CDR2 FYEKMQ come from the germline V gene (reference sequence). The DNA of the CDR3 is TGTGCCAGCAGCTTAGCTGGGGGTTTGGACACTGAAGCTTTCTTT. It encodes CASSLAGGLDTEAFF.

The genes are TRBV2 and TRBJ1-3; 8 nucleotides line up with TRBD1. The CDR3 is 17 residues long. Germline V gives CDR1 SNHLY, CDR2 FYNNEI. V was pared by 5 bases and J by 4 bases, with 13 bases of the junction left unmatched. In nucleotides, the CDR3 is TGTGCCAGCAGTCCTCTCGGACAGGGCACTTTGGGAAACACCATATATTTT. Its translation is CASSPLGQGTLGNTIYF.

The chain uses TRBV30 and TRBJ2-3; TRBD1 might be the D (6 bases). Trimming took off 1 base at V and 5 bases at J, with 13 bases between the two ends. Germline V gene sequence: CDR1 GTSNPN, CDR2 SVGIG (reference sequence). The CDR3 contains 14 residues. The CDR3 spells CAWSARGLVDTQYF. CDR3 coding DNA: TGTGCCTGGAGTGCAAGGGGGTTGGTAGATACGCAGTATTTT.

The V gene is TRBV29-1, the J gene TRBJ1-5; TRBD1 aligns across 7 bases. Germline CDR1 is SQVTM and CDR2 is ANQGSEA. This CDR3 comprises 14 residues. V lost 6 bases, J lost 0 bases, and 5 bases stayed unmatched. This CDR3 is CSVLDRDSNQPQHF. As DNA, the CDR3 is TGCAGCGTATTAGACAGGGATAGCAATCAGCCCCAGCATTTT.

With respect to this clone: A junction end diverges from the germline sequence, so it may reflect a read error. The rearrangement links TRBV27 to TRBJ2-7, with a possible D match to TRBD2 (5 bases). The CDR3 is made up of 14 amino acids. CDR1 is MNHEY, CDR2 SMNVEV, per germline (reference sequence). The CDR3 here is CASSPGGADYAQYF. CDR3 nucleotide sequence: TGTGCCAGCAGCCCCGGAGGTGCGGATTACGCGCAGTACTTC.

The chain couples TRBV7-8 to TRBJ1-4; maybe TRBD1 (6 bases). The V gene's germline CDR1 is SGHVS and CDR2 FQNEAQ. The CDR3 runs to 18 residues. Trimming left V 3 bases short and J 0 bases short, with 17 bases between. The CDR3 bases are TGTGCCAGCAGCTTTTTGGGGGGCGGGGCGTCAACTAATGAAAAACTGTTTTTT. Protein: CASSFLGGGASTNEKLFF.

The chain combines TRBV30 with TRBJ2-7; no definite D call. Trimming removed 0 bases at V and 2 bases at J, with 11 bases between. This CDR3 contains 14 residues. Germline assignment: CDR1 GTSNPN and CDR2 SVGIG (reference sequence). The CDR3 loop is CAWSVHVLPYEQYF. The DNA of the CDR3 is TGTGCCTGGAGTGTACATGTACTCCCCTACGAGCAGTACTTC.

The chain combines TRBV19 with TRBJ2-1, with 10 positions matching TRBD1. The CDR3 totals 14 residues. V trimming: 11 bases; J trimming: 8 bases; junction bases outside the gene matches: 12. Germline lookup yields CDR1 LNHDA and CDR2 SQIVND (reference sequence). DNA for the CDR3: TGTGCCTCAGTGGGACAGGGGAGGACGGATGAGCAGTTCTTC. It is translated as CASVGQGRTDEQFF.

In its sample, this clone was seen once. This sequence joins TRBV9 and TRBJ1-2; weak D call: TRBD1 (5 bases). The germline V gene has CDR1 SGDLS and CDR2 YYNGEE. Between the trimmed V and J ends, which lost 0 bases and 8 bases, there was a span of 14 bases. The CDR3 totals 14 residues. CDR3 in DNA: TGTGCCAGCAGCGTAGACGGGGACGACTCCGGCTACACCTTC. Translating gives CASSVDGDDSGYTF.

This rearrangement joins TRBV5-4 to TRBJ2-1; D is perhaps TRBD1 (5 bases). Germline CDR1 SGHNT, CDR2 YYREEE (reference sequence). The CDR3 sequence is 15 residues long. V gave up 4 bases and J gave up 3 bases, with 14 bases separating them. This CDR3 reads CASSATGLDYNEQFF. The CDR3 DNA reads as TGTGCCAGCAGCGCCACAGGCCTGGACTACAATGAGCAGTTCTTC.

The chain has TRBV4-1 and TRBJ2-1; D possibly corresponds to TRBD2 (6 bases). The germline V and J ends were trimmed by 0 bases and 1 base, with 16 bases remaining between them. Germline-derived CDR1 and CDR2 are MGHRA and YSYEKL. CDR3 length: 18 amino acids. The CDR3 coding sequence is TGCGCCAGCAGCCAAGAAGGTCTAGCGCGAGAATCCTACAATGAGCAGTTCTTC. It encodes CASSQEGLARESYNEQFF.

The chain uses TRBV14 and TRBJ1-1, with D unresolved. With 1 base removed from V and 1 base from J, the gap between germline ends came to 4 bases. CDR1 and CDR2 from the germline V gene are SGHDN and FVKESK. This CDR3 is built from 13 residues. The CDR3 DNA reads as TGTGCCAGCAGCCAAGTCAAGAACACTGAAGCTTTCTTT. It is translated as CASSQVKNTEAFF.

This CDR3 is CASSAEDRGLQEKLFF. As DNA, the CDR3 is TGTGCCAGCAGCGCCGAGGACAGGGGGCTGCAGGAAAAACTGTTTTTT. This chain joins TRBV9 and TRBJ1-4; TRBD1 matches 11 bases. The trim removed 3 bases at V and 8 bases at J, leaving 9 bases unmatched. The CDR3 consists of 16 residues. CDR1 and CDR2 (germline): SGDLS, YYNGEE.

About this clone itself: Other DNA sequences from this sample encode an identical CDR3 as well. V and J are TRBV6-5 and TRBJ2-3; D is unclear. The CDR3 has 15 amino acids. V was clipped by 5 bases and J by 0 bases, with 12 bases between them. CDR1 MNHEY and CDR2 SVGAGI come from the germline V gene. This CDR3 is CASSTLAGSTDTQYF. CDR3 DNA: TGTGCCAGCAGTACGCTCGCCGGGAGCACAGATACGCAGTATTTT.

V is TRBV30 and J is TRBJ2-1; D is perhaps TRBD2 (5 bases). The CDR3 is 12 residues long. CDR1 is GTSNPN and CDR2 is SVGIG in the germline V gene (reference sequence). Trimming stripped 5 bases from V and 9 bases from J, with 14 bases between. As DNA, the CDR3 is TGTGCCTGGGGAATTGGACTGGGTGAGCAGTTCTTC. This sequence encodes CAWGIGLGEQFF.

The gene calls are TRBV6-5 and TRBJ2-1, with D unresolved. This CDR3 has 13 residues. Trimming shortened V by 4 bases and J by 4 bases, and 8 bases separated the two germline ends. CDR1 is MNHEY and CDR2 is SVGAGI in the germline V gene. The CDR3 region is CASSSDVYNEQFF. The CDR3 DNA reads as TGTGCCAGCAGTTCAGACGTATACAATGAGCAGTTCTTC.

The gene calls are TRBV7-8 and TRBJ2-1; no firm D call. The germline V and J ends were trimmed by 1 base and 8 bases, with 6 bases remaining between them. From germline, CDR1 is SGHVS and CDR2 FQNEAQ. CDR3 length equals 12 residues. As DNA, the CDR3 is TGTGCCAGCAGCTTAGGTTCGGATGAGCAGTTCTTC. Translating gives CASSLGSDEQFF. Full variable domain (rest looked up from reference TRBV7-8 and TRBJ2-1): GAGVSQSPRYKVAKRGQDVALRCDPISGHVSLFWYQQALGQGPEFLTYFQNEAQLDKSGLPSDRFFAERPEGSVSTLKIQRTQQEDSAVYLCASSLGSDEQFFGPGTRLTVL.